Listed below are T cell receptor beta chains from one sample, sequenced in a study of blood T cell repertoires in COVID-19. Profiling relied on immunoSEQ multiplex PCR, and the TCRdb table lists in-frame clones only, not all of them. This sample has under 250,000 clones, with about 87% found just once. The sequenced sample was PBMCs or T cells enriched from blood (not recorded which). The receptor source for this set is a woman between 40 and 55 years old who had been exposed to COVID-19. Both conserved end residues are part of each CDR3. A D gene is named only where the DNA matches it firmly. The listing skips clone size in some rows; elsewhere it reads once, few, many or a size class.

>TRBV19|.|.|TRBJ1-5
CASNGGRSFSNQPQHF
TGTGCCAGTAATGGAGGACGGTCGTTTAGCAATCAGCCCCAGCATTTT
>TRBV25-1|.|.|TRBJ1-1
CASSDAGGGTEAFF
TGTGCCAGCAGTGACGCTGGGGGAGGCACTGAAGCTTTCTTT
>TRBV4-1|.|.|TRBJ1-1
CASSLVEGTNTEAFF
TGCGCCAGCAGCCTCGTGGAAGGGACTAACACTGAAGCTTTCTTT
>TRBV10-3|once|TRBD1|TRBJ1-6
CAISDSGQGYSPLHF
TGTGCCATCAGTGATTCGGGACAGGGTTATTCACCCCTCCACTTT
>TRBV4-3|.|.|TRBJ1-3
CASSQATSSGNTIYF
TGCGCCAGCAGCCAAGCTACGTCTTCTGGAAACACCATATATTTT
>TRBV6-2/TRBV6-3|.|TRBD2|TRBJ2-5
CASSYGTRGGGETQYF
TGTGCCAGCAGTTACGGGACTAGGGGCGGGGGAGAGACCCAGTACTTC
>TRBV2|.|TRBD2|TRBJ2-3
CVSSVSGGTDTQYF
TGTGTCAGCAGTGTGAGCGGGGGCACAGATACGCAGTATTTT
>TRBV2|.|TRBD1|TRBJ1-5
CASSSDRAGNQPQHF
TGTGCCAGCAGTTCAGACAGGGCCGGCAATCAGCCCCAGCATTTT
>TRBV28|.|TRBD1|TRBJ2-7
CASSPTSTGRRYEQYF
TGTGCCAGCAGTCCAACCTCGACAGGGCGTCGCTACGAGCAGTACTTC
>TRBV3-1/TRBV3-2|.|TRBD1|TRBJ2-2
CASSQPGTGNTGELFF
TGTGCCAGCAGCCAACCCGGGACAGGGAACACCGGGGAGCTGTTTTTT